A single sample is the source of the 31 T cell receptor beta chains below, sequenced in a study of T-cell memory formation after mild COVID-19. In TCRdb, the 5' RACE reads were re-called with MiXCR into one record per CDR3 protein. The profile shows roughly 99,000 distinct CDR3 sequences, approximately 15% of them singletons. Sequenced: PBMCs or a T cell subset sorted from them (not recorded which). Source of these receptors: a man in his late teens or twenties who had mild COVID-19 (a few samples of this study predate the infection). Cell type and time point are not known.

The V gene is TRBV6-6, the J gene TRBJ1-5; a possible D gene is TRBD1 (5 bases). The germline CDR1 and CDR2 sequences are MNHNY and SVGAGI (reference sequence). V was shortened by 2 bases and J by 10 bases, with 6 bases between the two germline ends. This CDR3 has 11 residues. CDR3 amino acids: CASSYRGPQHF. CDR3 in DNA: TGTGCCAGCAGTTACAGGGGCCCCCAGCATTTT.

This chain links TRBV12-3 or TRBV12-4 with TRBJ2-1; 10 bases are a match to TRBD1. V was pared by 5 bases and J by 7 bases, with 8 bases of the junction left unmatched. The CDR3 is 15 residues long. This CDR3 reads CASSGGTGEYNEQFF. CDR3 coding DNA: TGTGCCAGCAGTGGGGGGACAGGGGAATATAATGAGCAGTTCTTC.

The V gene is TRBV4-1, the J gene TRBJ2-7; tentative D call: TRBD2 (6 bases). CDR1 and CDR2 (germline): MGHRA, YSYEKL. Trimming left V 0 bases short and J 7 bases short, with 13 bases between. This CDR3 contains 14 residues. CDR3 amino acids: CASSQDLAAGEQYV. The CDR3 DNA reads TGCGCCAGCAGCCAAGATCTCGCCGCGGGAGAGCAGTACGTC.

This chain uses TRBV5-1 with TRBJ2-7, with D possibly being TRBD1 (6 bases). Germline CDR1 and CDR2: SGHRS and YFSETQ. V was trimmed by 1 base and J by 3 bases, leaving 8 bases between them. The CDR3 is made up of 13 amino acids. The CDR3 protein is CASSLRTDYEQYF. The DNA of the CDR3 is TGCGCCAGCAGCTTGAGGACAGACTACGAGCAGTACTTC.

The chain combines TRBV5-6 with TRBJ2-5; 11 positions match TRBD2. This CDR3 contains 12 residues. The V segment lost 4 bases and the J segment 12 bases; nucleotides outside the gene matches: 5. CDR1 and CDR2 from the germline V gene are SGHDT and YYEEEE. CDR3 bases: TGTGCCAGCAGCCTTAGCGGGAGGGCGGAGTACTTC. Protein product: CASSLSGRAEYF. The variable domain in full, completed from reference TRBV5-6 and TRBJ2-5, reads DAGVTQSPTHLIKTRGQQVTLRCSPKSGHDTVSWYQQALGQGPQFIFQYYEEEERQRGNFPDRFSGHQFPNYSSELNVNALLLGDSALYLCASSLSGRAEYFGPGTRLLVL.

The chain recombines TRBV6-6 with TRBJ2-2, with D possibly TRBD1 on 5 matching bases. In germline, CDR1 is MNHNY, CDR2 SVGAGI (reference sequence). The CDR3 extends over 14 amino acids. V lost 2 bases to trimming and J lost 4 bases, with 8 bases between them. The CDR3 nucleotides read TGTGCCAGCAGTTACCCAGGGCTCACCGGGGAGCTGTTTTTT. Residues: CASSYPGLTGELFF.

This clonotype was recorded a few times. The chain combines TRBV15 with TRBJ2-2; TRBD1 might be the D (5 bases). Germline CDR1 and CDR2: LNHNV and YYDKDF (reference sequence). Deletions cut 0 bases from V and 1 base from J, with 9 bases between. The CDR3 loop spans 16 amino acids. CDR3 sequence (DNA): TGTGCCACCAGCAGAGACAGGGATTGGAACACCGGGGAGCTGTTTTTT. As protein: CATSRDRDWNTGELFF.

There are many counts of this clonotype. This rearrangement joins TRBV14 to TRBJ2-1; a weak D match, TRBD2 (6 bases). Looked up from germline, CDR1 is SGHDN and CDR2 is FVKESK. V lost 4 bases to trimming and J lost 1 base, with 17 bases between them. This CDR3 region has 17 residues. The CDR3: CASSRGPEGMSYNEQFF. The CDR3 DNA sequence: TGTGCCAGCAGCCGCGGGCCGGAGGGAATGTCCTACAATGAGCAGTTCTTC.

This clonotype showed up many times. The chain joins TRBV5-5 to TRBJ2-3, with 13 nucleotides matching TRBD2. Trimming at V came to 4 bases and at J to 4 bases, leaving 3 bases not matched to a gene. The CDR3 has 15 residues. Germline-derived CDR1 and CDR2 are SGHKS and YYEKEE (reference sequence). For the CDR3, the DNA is TGTGCCAGCAGCCCGGGACTAGCGGGGCCAGATACGCAGTATTTT. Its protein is CASSPGLAGPDTQYF. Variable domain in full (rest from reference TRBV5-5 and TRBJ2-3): DAGVTQSPTHLIKTRGQQVTLRCSPISGHKSVSWYQQVLGQGPQFIFQYYEKEERGRGNFPDRFSARQFPNYSSELNVNALLLGDSALYLCASSPGLAGPDTQYFGPGTRLTVL.

CDR3 loop: CATSDSSDTQYF. CDR3 coding DNA: TGTGCCACCAGTGATTCGTCGGATACGCAGTATTTT. V gene TRBV24-1 combines with J gene TRBJ2-3; D is ambiguous. The CDR3 is made up of 12 amino acids. The germline V gene has CDR1 KGHDR and CDR2 SFDVKD. Trimming left V 2 bases short and J 6 bases short, with 5 bases between.

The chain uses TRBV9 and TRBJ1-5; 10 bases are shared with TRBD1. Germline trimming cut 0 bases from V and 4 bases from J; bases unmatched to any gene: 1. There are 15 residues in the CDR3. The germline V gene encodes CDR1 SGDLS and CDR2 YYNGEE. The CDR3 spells CASSVGGQGNQPQHF. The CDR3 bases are TGTGCCAGCAGCGTAGGGGGACAGGGGAATCAGCCCCAGCATTTT.

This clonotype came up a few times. The CDR3 spells CASSGPSGGATDTQYF. The CDR3 nucleotides are TGTGCCAGCAGCGGGCCTAGCGGGGGCGCGACAGATACGCAGTATTTT. This rearrangement joins TRBV7-9 to TRBJ2-3; 10 bases map to TRBD2. CDR1 and CDR2 from the germline V gene are SEHNR and FQNEAQ (reference sequence). The CDR3 loop spans 16 amino acids. Unmatched junction bases numbered 8, after V lost 5 bases and J lost 3 bases.

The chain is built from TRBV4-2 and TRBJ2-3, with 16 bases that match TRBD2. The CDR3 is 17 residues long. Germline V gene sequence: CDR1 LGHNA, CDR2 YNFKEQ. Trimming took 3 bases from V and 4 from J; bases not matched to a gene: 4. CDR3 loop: CASSQGLAGGPADTQYF. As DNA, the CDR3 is TGTGCCAGCAGCCAGGGACTAGCGGGAGGGCCGGCAGATACGCAGTATTTT.

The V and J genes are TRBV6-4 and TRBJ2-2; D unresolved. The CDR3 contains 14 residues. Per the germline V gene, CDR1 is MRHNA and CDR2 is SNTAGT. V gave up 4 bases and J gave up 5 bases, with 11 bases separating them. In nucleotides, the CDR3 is TGTGCCAGCAGTGGAAGGCATCTAACCGGGGAGCTGTTTTTT. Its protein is CASSGRHLTGELFF.

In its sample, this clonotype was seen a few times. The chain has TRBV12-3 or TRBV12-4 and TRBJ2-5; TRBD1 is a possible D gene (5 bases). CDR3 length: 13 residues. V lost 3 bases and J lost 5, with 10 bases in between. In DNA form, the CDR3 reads TGTGCCAGCAGTTTTGCAGGGTCCGAGACCCAGTACTTC. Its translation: CASSFAGSETQYF.

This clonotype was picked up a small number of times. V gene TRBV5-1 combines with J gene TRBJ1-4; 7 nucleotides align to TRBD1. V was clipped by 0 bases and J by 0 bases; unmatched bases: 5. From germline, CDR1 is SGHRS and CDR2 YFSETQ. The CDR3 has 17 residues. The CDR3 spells CASSLGHRGATNEKLFF. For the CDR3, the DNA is TGCGCCAGCAGCTTGGGCCACAGGGGAGCAACTAATGAAAAACTGTTTTTT.

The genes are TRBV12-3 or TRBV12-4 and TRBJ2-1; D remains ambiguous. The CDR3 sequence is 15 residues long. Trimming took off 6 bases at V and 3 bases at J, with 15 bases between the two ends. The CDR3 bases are TGTGCCAGCAGGAAGTCCAGTGGGGTCTACAATGAGCAGTTCTTC. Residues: CASRKSSGVYNEQFF.

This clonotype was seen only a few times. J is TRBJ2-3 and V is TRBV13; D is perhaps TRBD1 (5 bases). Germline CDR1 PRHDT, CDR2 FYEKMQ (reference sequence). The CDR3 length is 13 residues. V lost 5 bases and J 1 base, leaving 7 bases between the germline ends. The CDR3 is CASSRRGTDTQYF. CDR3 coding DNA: TGTGCCAGCAGCCGCAGGGGCACAGATACGCAGTATTTT.

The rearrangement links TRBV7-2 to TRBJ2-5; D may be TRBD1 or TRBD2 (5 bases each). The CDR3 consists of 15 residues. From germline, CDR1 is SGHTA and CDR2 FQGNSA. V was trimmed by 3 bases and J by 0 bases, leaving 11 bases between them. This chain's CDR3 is CASSLGPTYQETQYF. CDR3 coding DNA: TGTGCCAGCAGCTTGGGACCGACGTACCAAGAGACCCAGTACTTC.

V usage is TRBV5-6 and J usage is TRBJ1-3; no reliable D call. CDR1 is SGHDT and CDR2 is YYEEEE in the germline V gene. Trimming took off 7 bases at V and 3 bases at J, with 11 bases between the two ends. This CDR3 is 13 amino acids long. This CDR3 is CASRGVGGNTIYF. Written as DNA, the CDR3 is TGTGCCAGCCGCGGGGTCGGTGGAAACACCATATATTTT.

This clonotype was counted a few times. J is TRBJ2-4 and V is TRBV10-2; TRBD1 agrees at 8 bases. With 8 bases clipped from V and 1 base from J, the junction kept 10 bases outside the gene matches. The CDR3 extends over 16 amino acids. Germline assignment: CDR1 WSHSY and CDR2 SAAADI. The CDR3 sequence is CASGRTGYRAKNIQYF. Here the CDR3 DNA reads TGCGCCAGCGGTAGGACAGGGTACCGGGCCAAAAACATTCAGTACTTC.

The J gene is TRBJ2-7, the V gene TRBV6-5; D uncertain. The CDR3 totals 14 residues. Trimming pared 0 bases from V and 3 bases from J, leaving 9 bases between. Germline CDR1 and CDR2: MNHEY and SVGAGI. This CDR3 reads CASSYSYTFYEQYF. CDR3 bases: TGTGCCAGCAGTTACTCGTACACCTTCTACGAGCAGTACTTC.

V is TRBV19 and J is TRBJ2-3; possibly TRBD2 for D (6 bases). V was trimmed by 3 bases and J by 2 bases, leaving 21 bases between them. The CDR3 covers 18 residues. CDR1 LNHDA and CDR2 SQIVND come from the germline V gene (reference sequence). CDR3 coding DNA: TGTGCCAGTAGTATCCTGGTGTCTTTGGGGGGATCCACAGATACGCAGTATTTT. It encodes CASSILVSLGGSTDTQYF.

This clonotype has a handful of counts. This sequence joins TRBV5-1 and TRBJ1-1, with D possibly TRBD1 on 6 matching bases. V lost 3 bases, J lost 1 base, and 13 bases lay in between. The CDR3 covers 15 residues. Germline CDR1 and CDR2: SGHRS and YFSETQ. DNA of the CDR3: TGCGCCAGCAGCTCCTACAGGGCACCGAACACTGAAGCTTTCTTT. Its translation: CASSSYRAPNTEAFF.

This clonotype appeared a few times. The CDR3 DNA reads as TGCGCCAGCAGCCAAGGGACTAGCGGGGGCACAGATACGCAGTATTTT. Amino acids: CASSQGTSGGTDTQYF. The chain recombines TRBV4-1 with TRBJ2-3, with 12 nucleotides matching TRBD2. V shed 1 base, J shed 1 base, and the junction held 0 bases outside the gene matches. The V gene's germline CDR1 is MGHRA and CDR2 YSYEKL. This CDR3 comprises 16 residues.

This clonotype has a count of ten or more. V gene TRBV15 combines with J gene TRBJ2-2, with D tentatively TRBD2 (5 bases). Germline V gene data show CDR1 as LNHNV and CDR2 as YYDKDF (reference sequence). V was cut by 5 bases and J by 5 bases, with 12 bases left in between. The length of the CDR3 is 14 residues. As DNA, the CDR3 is TGTGCCACCAGCGTAGGCGGGCCGACCGGGGAGCTGTTTTTT. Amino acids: CATSVGGPTGELFF.

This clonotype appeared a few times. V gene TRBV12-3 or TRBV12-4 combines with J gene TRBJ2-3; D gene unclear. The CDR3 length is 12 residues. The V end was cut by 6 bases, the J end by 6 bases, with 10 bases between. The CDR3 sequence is CASSQTVDTQYF. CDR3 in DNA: TGTGCCAGCAGCCAAACAGTTGATACGCAGTATTTT.

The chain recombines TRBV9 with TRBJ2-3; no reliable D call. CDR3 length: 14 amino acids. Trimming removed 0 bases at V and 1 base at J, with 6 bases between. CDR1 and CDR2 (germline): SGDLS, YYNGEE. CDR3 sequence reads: CASSVGVGTDTQYF. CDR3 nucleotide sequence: TGTGCCAGCAGCGTAGGAGTGGGCACAGATACGCAGTATTTT.

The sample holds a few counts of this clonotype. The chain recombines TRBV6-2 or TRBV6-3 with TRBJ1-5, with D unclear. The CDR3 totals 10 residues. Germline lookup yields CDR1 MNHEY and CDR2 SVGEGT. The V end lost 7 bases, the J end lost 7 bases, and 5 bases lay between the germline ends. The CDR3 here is CASNQQPQHF. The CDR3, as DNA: TGTGCCAGCAATCAACAGCCCCAGCATTTT.

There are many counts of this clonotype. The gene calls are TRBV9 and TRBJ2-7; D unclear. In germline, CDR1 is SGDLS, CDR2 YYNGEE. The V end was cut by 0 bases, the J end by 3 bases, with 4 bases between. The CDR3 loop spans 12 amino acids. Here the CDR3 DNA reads TGTGCCAGCAGCGTAGAGTACTACGAGCAGTACTTC. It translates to CASSVEYYEQYF.

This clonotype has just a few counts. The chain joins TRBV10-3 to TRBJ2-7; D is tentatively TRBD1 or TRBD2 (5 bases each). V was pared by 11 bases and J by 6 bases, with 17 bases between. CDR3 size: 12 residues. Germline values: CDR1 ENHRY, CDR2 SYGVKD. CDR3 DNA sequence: TGTGCCCCCCGGGACCAGAACTTCGAGCAGTACGTC. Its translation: CAPRDQNFEQYV.